Sequencing of this T cell receptor beta chain was carried out in a study of cytomegalovirus exposure and HLA in healthy donors. The count of this clone is one. Its antigen is currently unknown. Overall study findings and caveats: In an earlier analysis, productive rearrangement rates for most beta V segments clustered near 87% or 30%. A later analysis found TCR association rates differed by HLA locus, highest for DRB1 and lowest for HLA-C. Later analysis demonstrated an association between a missense DCLRE1C variant and TCR beta V- and J-gene trimming.

Nominally healthy donors provided the samples, though records likely missed some immune exposures. Use of 60 Vbeta and 13 Jbeta primers characterized the PCR. This table comes from immunoSEQ multiplex PCR, and its TCRdb copy is limited to in-frame clones, with some not included. Of 200,000 or so clones in the sample, about 82% were seen once. This receptor was identified in a man aged 25-45 years in good health and CMV-seronegative. The source material was PBMCs.

In nucleotides, the CDR3 is TGTGCCAGTAGTGCGGGACAGCTGAGCTCCTATAATTCACCCCTCCACTTT. Amino acids: CASSAGQLSSYNSPLHF. The chain combines TRBV19 with TRBJ1-6; TRBD1 agrees at 7 bases. V trimming: 5 bases; J trimming: 0 bases; junction bases outside the gene matches: 7. CDR1 is LNHDA and CDR2 is SQIVND in the germline V gene (reference sequence). This CDR3 contains 17 residues. The full variable domain, completed using reference TRBV19 and TRBJ1-6, is DGGITQSPKYLFRKEGQNVTLSCEQNLNHDAMYWYRQDPGQGLRLIYYSQIVNDFQKGDIAEGYSVSREKKESFPLTVTSAQKNPTAFYLCASSAGQLSSYNSPLHFGNGTRLTVT.